The source of this T cell receptor beta chain is a study of CD8 T cells in ankylosing spondylitis. This CDR3 comprises 16 residues. Germline-derived CDR1 and CDR2 are MGHDK and SYGVNS. V shed 5 bases, J shed 6 bases, and the junction held 13 bases outside the gene matches. Findings of the study overall: With a CD8+ phenotype, disease-linked clones were relatively rare in peripheral blood.

One entry per CDR3 protein results from TCRdb running MiXCR on the 5' RACE reads. Among 200,000 to 250,000 distinct CDR3 sequences, around 24% were seen once, and the ten largest hold approximately 6.6%. This clonotype was detected many times. Its specificity is unknown. The sequence came from a male donor with ankylosing spondylitis or in good health (not recorded which). The chain couples TRBV25-1 to TRBJ1-2, with 9 bases fitting TRBD1. Source material: blood, either unsorted or a sorted T cell fraction (not recorded which). The DNA of the CDR3 is TGTGCCAGCAGTCCCACCCCCGGACAGGGGCGGGATGGCTACACCTTC. Its protein product is CASSPTPGQGRDGYTF.